Shown below are 5 T cell receptor beta chains from a single sample sequenced in a study of Ad26.COV2.S vaccination and SARS-CoV-2 variants. Sequencing used immunoSEQ multiplex PCR; TCRdb keeps in-frame clones, though not all of them. The sample contains approximately 140,000 clones, 86% of which appear only once. This specimen was peripheral blood, taken after recovery from COVID-19. The receptors here all came from a human donor who had recovered from COVID-19.

The J gene is TRBJ1-1, the V gene TRBV18; D is ambiguous. V dropped 5 bases and J dropped 1 base, with 17 bases sitting between them. The CDR3 spans 16 residues. Looked up from germline, CDR1 is KGHSH and CDR2 is LQKENI. The CDR3 sequence is CASSETAPYSNTEAFF. In DNA, the CDR3 is TGTGCCAGCTCAGAAACAGCCCCTTATTCGAACACTGAAGCTTTCTTT. Supplemented by reference TRBV18 and TRBJ1-1, the full variable domain reads NAGVMQNPRHLVRRRGQEARLRCSPMKGHSHVYWYRQLPEEGLKFMVYLQKENIIDESGMPKERFSAEFPKEGPSILRIQQVVRGDSAAYFCASSETAPYSNTEAFFGQGTRLTVV.

The count of this clone is one. The rearrangement links TRBV28 to TRBJ1-5; tentatively, D is TRBD1 (6 bases). The V gene's germline CDR1 is MDHEN and CDR2 SYDVKM. V shed 5 bases and J shed 7 bases, with 27 bases lying between them. This CDR3 is built from 18 residues. This CDR3 reads CASSPPIGQSPRRQPQHF. The CDR3 DNA reads as TGTGCCAGCAGTCCGCCCATTGGACAGTCCCCGCGACGACAGCCCCAGCATTTT.

The V gene is TRBV7-9, the J gene TRBJ2-7, with 7 bases aligning to TRBD1. The CDR3 covers 15 residues. Unmatched junction bases numbered 14, after V lost 2 bases and J lost 10 bases. CDR1 and CDR2 (germline): SEHNR, FQNEAQ (reference sequence). As DNA, the CDR3 is TGTGCCAGCAGCTTAATTAGACAGGGAAGAAGACACCAGTACTTC. Its protein is CASSLIRQGRRHQYF.

This clone was observed a handful of times. J is TRBJ1-3 and V is TRBV4-3; D gene ambiguous. Trimming removed 0 bases from V and 0 bases from J, with 12 bases in between. From germline, CDR1 is LGHNA and CDR2 YSLEER. There are 17 residues in the CDR3. The CDR3 reads CASSQEAGFFSGNTIYF. The CDR3 DNA is TGCGCCAGCAGCCAAGAAGCCGGATTCTTCTCTGGAAACACCATATATTTT.

The chain joins TRBV3-1 (or the pseudogene TRBV3-2) to TRBJ1-4, with 11 bases identical to TRBD1. The germline V gene has CDR1 LGHDT and CDR2 YNNKEL (reference sequence). CDR3 length equals 13 residues. The V segment lost 6 bases and the J segment 10 bases; nucleotides outside the gene matches: 4. The chain's CDR3 is CASRMGQGGKLFF. Written as DNA, the CDR3 is TGTGCCAGCAGGATGGGACAGGGGGGAAAACTGTTTTTT.